The clone carrying this TCR beta chain has a handful of counts. As yet, its antigen is unknown. The table came from immunoSEQ multiplex PCR; TCRdb's copy has only in-frame clones and leaves some out. The table records more than 55,000 clones, approximately 80% of them present only once. The sample comes from a study of a mutant IDH1 vaccine in newly diagnosed glioma. General study results and limits: Whatever changes occurred in top peripheral T cell clonotypes seemed unrelated to pseudoprogression. Evidence of vaccine-induced immune responses was documented in less than 95% of patients.

The sample's time point: week 5, during vaccination. In the vaccine, a single dose held 300 ug of the mutant IDH1 20-mer peptide, along with topical imiquimod. There are 12 residues in the CDR3. The germline CDR1 and CDR2 sequences are MNHNY and SVGAGI (reference sequence). The germline V and J ends were trimmed by 2 bases and 4 bases, with 5 bases remaining between them. The specimen comprised PBMCs, sampled from a glioma patient whose treatment included an IDH1 peptide vaccine. V is TRBV6-6 and J is TRBJ1-1, with unresolved D. The TCR sequence derives from a woman under 30 with glioma. Some clones in this sample may be carry-over from other donors' samples. CDR3 protein: CASSYGSTEAFF. As DNA, the CDR3 is TGTGCCAGCAGTTACGGTAGCACTGAAGCTTTCTTT.